This TCR beta chain was retrieved from a study of T cells in women clearing cervical HPV infection. Whole-study findings and limits: Repertoire richness, not evenness, was significantly elevated in CIN3+ cases versus controls.

In the case of this clone: Its antigen remains unidentified.

Genomic DNA, averaging around 1,200 ng per sample, yielded TCR beta CDR3 via immunoSEQ. TCRdb keeps only in-frame clones here, not all; method: immunoSEQ multiplex PCR. This table holds under 40,000 clones. Sequencing was done on a sample of blood buffy coat. This receptor was obtained from a woman aged 18 to 69 with a cervical HPV16 infection that either progressed to CIN3+ or cleared (not recorded which).

This chain's CDR3 is CASSQDLRTSGTLGEQFF. CDR3 bases read: TGTGCCAGCAGCCAAGACCTTAGGACTAGCGGGACTCTGGGTGAG. The chain couples TRBV14 to TRBJ2-1; the match to TRBD2 covers 12 bases. The CDR3 is cut off 3 residues early in the read; its end comes from the germline J gene. From germline, CDR1 is SGHDN and CDR2 FVKESK. The ends lost 0 bases at V and 9 bases at J; junction bases unmatched: 12. This CDR3 has 18 residues. Looking up the rest from reference TRBV14 and TRBJ2-1 gives the full variable domain: EAGVTQFPSHSVIEKGQTVTLRCDPISGHDNLYWYRRVMGKEIKFLLHFVKESKQDESGMPNNRFLAERTGGTYSTLKVQPAELEDSGVYFCASSQDLRTSGTLGEQFFGPGTRLTVL.